These 6 T cell receptor beta chains originate from one sample sequenced in a study of blood T cell repertoires in COVID-19. Sequenced by immunoSEQ multiplex PCR; TCRdb stores in-frame clones only, minus some. The table lists about 200,000 clones, 86% of them singletons. Material: peripheral blood. The receptors shown here come from a woman in her seventies with acute or convalescent COVID-19.

This clone has just a few counts. The chain employs TRBV2 and TRBJ2-2, with D unresolved. The germline gives CDR1 SNHLY, CDR2 FYNNEI. The ends were cut back, 4 bases at V and 3 bases at J, with 9 bases in the middle. This CDR3 is built from 14 residues. The CDR3 bases are TGTGCCAGCAGTGGGAACAGTTACACCGGGGAGCTGTTTTTT. Encoded protein: CASSGNSYTGELFF.

V gene TRBV3-1 (or the pseudogene TRBV3-2) combines with J gene TRBJ2-7; 9 bases agree with TRBD1. Per germline, CDR1 LGHDT and CDR2 YNNKEL (reference sequence). After removal of 4 bases from V and 1 base from J, the junction contained 8 bases not matched to a gene. There are 16 residues in the CDR3. The CDR3 nucleotides read TGTGCCAGCAGCCGCATCTCCGGACAGGGGTCCTACGAGCAGTACTTC. Its translation: CASSRISGQGSYEQYF.

CDR3 in amino acids: CASSMRHSGTVMNTEAFF. The CDR3 DNA follows: TGTGCCAGTAGTATGAGGCATTCCGGGACAGTGATGAACACTGAAGCTTTCTTT. The chain combines TRBV19 with TRBJ1-1; TRBD1 matches 7 bases. Looked up from germline, CDR1 is LNHDA and CDR2 is SQIVND (reference sequence). V gave up 3 bases and J gave up 0 bases; unmatched junction bases: 13. The CDR3 runs to 18 residues.

The chain has TRBV2 and TRBJ1-4; D unclear. The germline V gene has CDR1 SNHLY and CDR2 FYNNEI. The CDR3 is 14 amino acids. V lost 6 bases, J lost 5 bases, and 13 bases lay in between. The CDR3 loop is CASRATEQNEKLFF. DNA of the CDR3: TGTGCCAGCAGGGCGACGGAACAGAATGAAAAACTGTTTTTT. The entire variable domain, with the rest obtained from reference TRBV2 and TRBJ1-4, is as follows: EPEVTQTPSHQVTQMGQEVILRCVPISNHLYFYWYRQILGQKVEFLVSFYNNEISEKSEIFDDQFSVERPDGSNFTLKIRSTKLEDSAMYFCASRATEQNEKLFFGSGTQLSVL.

The chain combines TRBV6-5 with TRBJ1-5; 10 nucleotides align to TRBD1. Germline trimming cut 6 bases from V and 6 bases from J; bases unmatched to any gene: 8. The CDR3 has 15 residues. The germline V gene has CDR1 MNHEY and CDR2 SVGAGI. This CDR3 reads CASSGTGVMSQPQHF. CDR3 in DNA: TGTGCCAGCAGCGGGACAGGGGTTATGAGTCAGCCCCAGCATTTT.

V gene TRBV24-1 combines with J gene TRBJ2-1, with 8 bases identical to TRBD2. The junction had 5 bases not matched to a gene; V was cut back by 10 bases and J by 1 base. The CDR3 runs to 14 residues. Germline V CDR1 and CDR2: KGHDR, SFDVKD. The CDR3 spells CATSGGGSYNEQFF. The CDR3 coding sequence is TGTGCCACGAGCGGGGGCGGTTCCTACAATGAGCAGTTCTTC.